This entry describes one T cell receptor beta chain. Its cognate antigen is unknown. This entry belongs to a study of siplizumab effects on memory and regulatory T cells. Study-level findings and limits: Relative to controls at 25% to 30%, mappable alloreactive CD4+ clones exhibited a mean Treg-derived proportion of around 65% with siplizumab. Naive T cells looked more diverse than memory cells and looked like major alloresponse contributors. Few alloreactive clones mapped to unstimulated subsets.

Germline V gene lookup returns CDR1 SGHNT and CDR2 YYREEE (reference sequence). Trimming took 4 bases from V and 1 from J, leaving 11 bases between them. This CDR3 has 14 amino acids. Assayed TCR templates numbered 90,000 to 100,000 for each sample. Repertoires were generated with immunoSEQ multiplex PCR, while TCRdb's copy carries only in-frame clones and drops some. The table includes 90,000 to 150,000 clones, 80% to 95% detected once. What was sequenced was non-Treg CD4+ T cells sorted from blood. The TCR comes from a human donor in good health. This chain connects TRBV5-4 to TRBJ1-1; D possibly corresponds to TRBD1 (5 bases). CDR3 protein: CASSIDQGNTEAFF. The CDR3 region has the DNA TGTGCCAGCAGCATCGACCAGGGGAACACTGAAGCTTTCTTT.